Below are 9 T cell receptor beta chains sequenced from a single sample in a study of sequential checkpoint blockade in melanoma. Assay: immunoSEQ multiplex PCR; the TCRdb copy retains only in-frame clones and omits some. The repertoire holds approximately 37,000 clones, with 30% to 40% as singletons. Sample treatment: randomized to nivolumab then ipilimumab (arm A) or the reverse (arm B). Material: tumor tissue (inferred from file names), obtained from a patient given nivolumab and ipilimumab in sequence. These receptor sequences come from a human donor with melanoma.

The table lists this clone with many counts. V gene TRBV11-3 combines with J gene TRBJ1-2, with D maybe TRBD1 (6 bases). The V end was cut by 5 bases, the J end by 4 bases, with 17 bases between. Germline values: CDR1 SGHNT, CDR2 YENEEA. The CDR3 is 15 residues long. This CDR3 is CASSPRTVRGYGYTF. The CDR3 bases are TGTGCCAGCAGCCCCCGGACAGTTCGGGGCTATGGCTACACCTTC.

This clone was seen only a few times. J is TRBJ2-7 and V is TRBV11-3; 8 nucleotides agree with TRBD1. The J segment lost 3 bases and the V segment lost 3 bases, leaving 7 bases of the junction unmatched. The germline V gene has CDR1 SGHNT and CDR2 YENEEA. The CDR3 is 15 residues long. Here the CDR3 DNA reads TGTGCCAGCAGCTTGCCAAGGGACAGGCGCTACGAGCAGTACTTC. This sequence encodes CASSLPRDRRYEQYF.

This clone appeared a few times. CDR3 DNA sequence: TGTGCCAGTAGTACGCGACAGGGGGGAGGAAACACTGAAGCTTTCTTT. Encoded protein: CASSTRQGGGNTEAFF. The gene calls are TRBV19 and TRBJ1-1, with 9 bases matching TRBD1. CDR3 length: 16 amino acids. Germline V gene sequence: CDR1 LNHDA, CDR2 SQIVND (reference sequence). After removal of 4 bases from V and 2 bases from J, the junction contained 8 bases not matched to a gene.

This clone was counted between two and nine times. The chain couples TRBV7-1 to TRBJ2-1; 7 bases are shared with TRBD1. TRBV7-1 is annotated as an ORF whose role is uncertain. Trimming at V came to 4 bases and at J to 8 bases, leaving 11 bases not matched to a gene. The CDR3 contains 15 residues. CDR3 sequence reads: CASSLYLTGTDEQFF. CDR3 coding DNA: TGTGCCAGCAGCTTATATTTGACAGGGACAGATGAGCAGTTCTTC.

This chain connects TRBV19 to TRBJ2-7, with TRBD2 identical over 13 bases. From germline, CDR1 is LNHDA and CDR2 SQIVND (reference sequence). CDR3 length: 15 amino acids. J lost 2 bases, V lost 4 bases, and 2 bases had no gene match. In DNA form, the CDR3 reads TGTGCCAGTAGTACCGGACTAGCGGGGGCCTACGAGCAGTACTTC. It codes for CASSTGLAGAYEQYF.

The chain links TRBV18 to TRBJ2-4, with 16 bases aligning to TRBD2. This CDR3 is built from 20 residues. The V and J ends lost 4 bases and 2 bases, in that order; junction bases with no gene match: 11. Per the germline V gene, CDR1 is KGHSH and CDR2 is LQKENI. This CDR3 reads CASSRLGLAGGPTTKNIQYF. Written as DNA, the CDR3 is TGTGCCAGCTCACGCCTGGGACTAGCGGGGGGGCCTACAACCAAAAACATTCAGTACTTC.

This chain joins TRBV29-1 and TRBJ2-5; D remains unclear. In germline, CDR1 is SQVTM, CDR2 ANQGSEA. The CDR3 is 13 residues long. The germline V and J ends were trimmed by 0 bases and 5 bases, with 10 bases remaining between them. The DNA for the CDR3 is TGCAGCGTTGAAGAGAACCTAGGGGAGACCCAGTACTTC. Protein sequence: CSVEENLGETQYF.

The rearrangement joins TRBV12-5 to TRBJ2-1; 10 nucleotides line up with TRBD1. With 6 bases clipped from V and 8 bases from J, the junction kept 7 bases outside the gene matches. Germline CDR1 LGHNT, CDR2 FRNRAP. The CDR3 is 14 residues long. CDR3 nucleotides: TGTGCTAGTGGGCCAGGGACAGGGGCGGATGAGCAGTTCTTC. Protein: CASGPGTGADEQFF. The full variable domain, in which reference TRBV12-5 and TRBJ2-1 provide the parts outside the CDR3, is DARVTQTPRHKVTEMGQEVTMRCQPILGHNTVFWYRQTMMQGLELLAYFRNRAPLDDSGMPKDRFSAEMPDATLATLKIQPSEPRDSAVYFCASGPGTGADEQFFGPGTRLTVL.

The chain combines TRBV6-8 with TRBJ1-2; unclear D gene. V was clipped by 6 bases and J by 0 bases, with 8 bases between them. CDR3 length: 13 amino acids. CDR1 MNHGY and CDR2 SAAAGT come from the germline V gene. The CDR3 coding sequence is TGTGCCAGCAGGTTCAAAGCTAACTATGGCTACACCTTC. Amino acid sequence: CASRFKANYGYTF.